This T cell receptor (beta chain) was profiled in a study of post-analysis software for immune sequencing data. About the study: Several disease courses (relapsing-remitting, secondary progressive and progressive-relapsing) of multiple sclerosis were included.

The study, taken as a whole, reports: When patients were compared with controls, a handful of TRBV segments were more frequent, TRBV5-6, TRBV5-1 and TRBV20-1 among them.

As for this clonotype: Its specificity is not known.

This CDR3 contains 16 residues. Trimming removed 0 bases from V and 4 bases from J, with 16 bases in between. The germline V gene has CDR1 SGHRS and CDR2 YFSETQ. TCR beta cDNA libraries had unique molecular identifiers. One entry per CDR3 protein results from TCRdb running MiXCR on the PCR reads. Of about 570,000 distinct CDR3 sequences listed, approximately 34% were seen once; the top ten hold about 5.6%. The chain links TRBV5-1 to TRBJ1-1; TRBD1 might be the D (6 bases). Sequenced sample: blood. The sequence derives from a girl aged 2 to 17 with multiple sclerosis. The CDR3 bases are TGCGCCAGCAGCTTGGGTTCACAGGGTAGTGGCACTGAAGCTTTCTTT. It specifies CASSLGSQGSGTEAFF.